Listed below are T cell receptor beta chains from one sample, sequenced in a study of cytomegalovirus exposure and HLA in healthy donors. Assay used: immunoSEQ multiplex PCR; TCRdb lists only in-frame clones, some missing. The data contain some 130,000 clones, approximately 82% of them singletons. The sequenced material came from PBMCs. All receptors derive from a man aged 35 to 55 in good health and CMV-seronegative. Both conserved end residues are trimmed from each CDR3. The order of the fields is CDR3 protein, V gene.

cdr3_aa: ASRLHSGREETQY
v_call: TRBV7-2

cdr3_aa: ASSQQTGTGNLNYGYT
v_call: TRBV4-1

cdr3_aa: ASSLLGLAGIANTGELF
v_call: TRBV28

cdr3_aa: ASSQAEGAGTDTQY
v_call: TRBV4-1

cdr3_aa: ASSLDRGDNSPLH
v_call: TRBV5-1

cdr3_aa: ASSRQFSYEQY
v_call: TRBV6-1

cdr3_aa: ASSLLGANYGYT
v_call: TRBV5-5

cdr3_aa: ASSLGQYYEQY
v_call: TRBV27

cdr3_aa: ASSLNGGFYGYT
v_call: TRBV27

cdr3_aa: ASSRSRGTSGRAIPDTQY
v_call: TRBV14

cdr3_aa: ASTHTRQGGTGELF
v_call: TRBV6-6

cdr3_aa: ASSAWAGGQGNSPLH
v_call: TRBV5-4

cdr3_aa: ASSLVGGNEQY
v_call: TRBV7-8